This record concerns one T cell receptor (beta chain) sequence. This clonotype occurred a few times. The antigen this receptor binds is unknown. The sample holds no much larger clone one base away, and base qualities are not on file. Ficoll-Paque density gradient centrifugation was used to isolate PBMCs. This sample stems from a study of T-cell memory formation after mild COVID-19 (dated by TCRdb to about 2021). Context from the whole study: Most TCR sequence clusters were specific to one of the two donors. Two young, previously healthy adult volunteers made up the cohort, one male and one female. In two donors, T-cell clones that expanded and contracted after mild COVID-19 were followed by sequencing TCRalpha and TCRbeta repertoires longitudinally.

Sequencer: Illumina NovaSeq 6000. cDNA libraries for TCRalpha and TCRbeta were prepared by 5'RACE using constant-segment primers, with sample barcodes and unique molecular identifiers added. RNA was extracted from every sample with Trizol reagent. Libraries were amplified in two PCR steps, with a second sample barcode and Illumina TruSeq adapters added in the second step. Libraries were sequenced on an Illumina NovaSeq with 2 x 150 bp paired-end reads. As for how the authors treated the data: Reads were demultiplexed and collapsed into UMI-guided consensus sequences with migec v1.2.7. With mixcr v2.1.11, UMI consensuses were aligned to TRA and TRB V and J templates and assembled into clonotypes. A clonotype was counted as expanded or contracted only if both edgeR and NoisET called the change significant, with noise models trained on biological replicates. edgeR calls used a false discovery rate-adjusted p below 0.01 and a log2 fold-change threshold of 1. PCA with hierarchical clustering of max-normalized trajectories of the 1000 most abundant clonotypes was used as exploratory dynamics analysis. Separately sequenced CD4+ and CD8+ repertoires were used to assign the CD4 or CD8 phenotype of responding clones. TCRdb itself trimmed the public reads at Q25 with fastp, ran MiXCR and retained productive beta chains. Every distinct CDR3 protein forms one entry, paired with its most common genes and DNA. TCRdb assigned the V and J calls; the authors' analysis was not used. This sample is represented by hundreds of thousands of distinct CDR3 sequences; 20% to 25% of them were singletons. The ten largest clonotypes hold around 20% of the sample.

V loses 5 bases of germline sequence and J loses 5 bases, and the interval between the two ends is 16 bases. The CDR3 spans 14 residues, from the cysteine through the valine. Only the CDR3 DNA is retained, 42 bases long and in frame from the first base. Via the germline V gene (reference sequence), CDR1 is SEHNR and CDR2 FQNEAQ. The paper's findings and limits, for the study overall: SARS-CoV-2 specificity was not confirmed for the second-wave clones peaking on day 37. Some responding clones were detected in pre-infection memory, suggesting pre-existing cross-reactive memory T cells joined the SARS-CoV-2 response. Only a couple of mild cases were covered in the study, and larger cohorts including severe cases with pre-infection samples were considered necessary. Clones that contracted from day 15 to 85 showed balanced CD4/CD8 phenotypes, whereas a second wave of clones that expanded from day 15 to 37 leaned towards CD4+. Contracting CD4+ clones were located mainly in the CM and EM memory subsets, whereas CD8+ clones were found to be enriched in EMRA.

This sequence originates from a man younger than 35 who had mild COVID-19 (a few samples of this study predate the infection). The sample titles of this study are shuffled in the database, so cell type and time point are left out; the donor was told from shared clones. The sample comprised PBMCs or a T cell subset sorted from them (not recorded which). The V and J segments used are TRBV7-9 and TRBJ2-7; a tentative D match to TRBD2 spans 6 bases. The CDR3 amino acid sequence is: CASSNRGYPHEQYV. DNA sequence: TGTGCCAGCAGCAACCGGGGGTACCCGCACGAGCAGTACGTC.